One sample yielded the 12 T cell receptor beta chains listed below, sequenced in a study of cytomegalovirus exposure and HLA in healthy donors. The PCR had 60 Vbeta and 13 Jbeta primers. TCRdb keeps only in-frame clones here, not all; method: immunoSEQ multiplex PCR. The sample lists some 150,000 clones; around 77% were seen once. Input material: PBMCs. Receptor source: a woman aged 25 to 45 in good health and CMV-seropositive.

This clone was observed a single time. CDR3 nucleotide sequence: TGCGCCAGCAGCTTGGCCGGGACTAGCGCCCGGGGGGGCTACAATGAGCAGTTCTTC. It translates to CASSLAGTSARGGYNEQFF. The chain uses TRBV5-1 and TRBJ2-1; 10 positions agree with TRBD2. CDR1 is SGHRS, CDR2 YFSETQ, per germline. V trimming: 0 bases; J trimming: 3 bases; junction bases outside the gene matches: 12. This CDR3 is built from 19 residues. Drawing the rest from reference TRBV5-1 and TRBJ2-1, the complete variable domain is KAGVTQTPRYLIKTRGQQVTLSCSPISGHRSVSWYQQTPGQGLQFLFEYFSETQRNKGNFPGRFSGRQFSNSRSEMNVSTLELGDSALYLCASSLAGTSARGGYNEQFFGPGTRLTVL.

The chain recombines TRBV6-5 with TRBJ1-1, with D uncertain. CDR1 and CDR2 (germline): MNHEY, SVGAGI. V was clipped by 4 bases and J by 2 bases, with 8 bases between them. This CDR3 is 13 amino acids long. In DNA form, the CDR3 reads TGTGCCAGCAGTTTACTACGAAACACTGAAGCTTTCTTT. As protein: CASSLLRNTEAFF.

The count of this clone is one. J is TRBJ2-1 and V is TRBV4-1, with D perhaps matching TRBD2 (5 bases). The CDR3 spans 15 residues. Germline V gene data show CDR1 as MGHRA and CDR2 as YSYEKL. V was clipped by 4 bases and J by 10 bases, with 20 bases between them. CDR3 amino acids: CASSPLKVPSGEQFF. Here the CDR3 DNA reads TGCGCCAGCAGCCCCCTTAAGGTCCCTTCGGGAGAGCAGTTCTTC.

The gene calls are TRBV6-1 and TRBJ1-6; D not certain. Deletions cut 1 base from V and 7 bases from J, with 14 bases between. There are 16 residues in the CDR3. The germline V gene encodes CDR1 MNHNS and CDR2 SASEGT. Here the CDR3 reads CASSEDRGAGNSPLHF. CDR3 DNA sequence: TGTGCCAGCAGTGAAGATCGTGGAGCCGGGAATTCACCCCTCCACTTT.

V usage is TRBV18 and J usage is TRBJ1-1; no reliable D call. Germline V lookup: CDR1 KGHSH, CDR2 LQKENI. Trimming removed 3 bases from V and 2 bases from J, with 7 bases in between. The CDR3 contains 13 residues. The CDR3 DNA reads TGTGCCAGCTCACCGCCGGGAAACACTGAAGCTTTCTTT. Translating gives CASSPPGNTEAFF.

Here the CDR3 DNA reads TGTGCCAGCGGAGTTACAGGGTTGGGAAGGTATGGCTACACCTTC. This codes for CASGVTGLGRYGYTF. V usage is TRBV7-2 and J usage is TRBJ1-2, with D possibly being TRBD1 (6 bases). The ends were cut back, 8 bases at V and 5 bases at J, with 21 bases in the middle. This CDR3 region has 15 residues. Germline V CDR1 and CDR2: SGHTA, FQGNSA.

CDR3 nucleotide sequence: TGTGCCTGGAGTCAGACTGCCGGAGGTCGAGCTTTCTTT. Its protein product is CAWSQTAGGRAFF. This chain uses TRBV30 with TRBJ1-1; D is ambiguous. Looked up from germline, CDR1 is GTSNPN and CDR2 is SVGIG (reference sequence). The CDR3 is 13 residues long. Trimming cost V 2 bases and J 10 bases, with 17 bases left between them.

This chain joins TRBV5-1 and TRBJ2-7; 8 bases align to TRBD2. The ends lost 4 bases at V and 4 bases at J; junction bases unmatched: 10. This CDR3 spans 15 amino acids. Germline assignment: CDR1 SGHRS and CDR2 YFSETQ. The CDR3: CASSPLSGGGYEQYF. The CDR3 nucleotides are TGCGCCAGCAGCCCCTTAAGCGGGGGCGGGTACGAGCAGTACTTC.

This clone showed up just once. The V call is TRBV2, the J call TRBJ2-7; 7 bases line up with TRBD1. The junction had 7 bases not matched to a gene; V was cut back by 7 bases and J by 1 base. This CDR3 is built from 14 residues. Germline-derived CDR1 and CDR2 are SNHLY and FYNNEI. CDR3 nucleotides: TGTGCCAGCACCCCGGGACAGCTTTCCTACGAGCAGTACTTC. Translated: CASTPGQLSYEQYF.

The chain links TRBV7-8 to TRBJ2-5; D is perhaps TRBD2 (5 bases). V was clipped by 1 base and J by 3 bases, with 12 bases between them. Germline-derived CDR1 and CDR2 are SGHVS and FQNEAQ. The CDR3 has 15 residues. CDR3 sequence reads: CASSLVRGLEETQYF. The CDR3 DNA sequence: TGTGCCAGCAGCTTAGTTCGCGGGCTAGAAGAGACCCAGTACTTC.

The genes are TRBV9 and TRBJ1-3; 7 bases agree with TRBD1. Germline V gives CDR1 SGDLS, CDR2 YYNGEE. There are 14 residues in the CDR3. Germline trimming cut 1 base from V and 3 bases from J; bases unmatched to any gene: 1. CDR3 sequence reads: CASSVRGLGNTIYF. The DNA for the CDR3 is TGTGCCAGCAGCGTAAGGGGGCTTGGAAACACCATATATTTT. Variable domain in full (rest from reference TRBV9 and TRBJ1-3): DSGVTQTPKHLITATGQRVTLRCSPRSGDLSVYWYQQSLDQGLQFLIQYYNGEERAKGNILERFSAQQFPDLHSELNLSSLELGDSALYFCASSVRGLGNTIYFGEGSWLTVV.

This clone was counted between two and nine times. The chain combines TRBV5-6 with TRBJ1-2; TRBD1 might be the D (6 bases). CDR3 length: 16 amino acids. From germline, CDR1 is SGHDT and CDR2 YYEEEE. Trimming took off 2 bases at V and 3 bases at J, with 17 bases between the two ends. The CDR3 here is CASSFPQGSGDYGYTF. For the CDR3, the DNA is TGTGCCAGCAGCTTCCCACAGGGTTCCGGAGACTATGGCTACACCTTC.